A selection of T cell receptor delta chains follows, all from one sample in a study of γδ T cells in repeated Plasmodium falciparum infection. TCRdb re-called the multiplex PCR reads with CATT. The repertoire holds approximately 93,000 delta-chain clones, with 0.98% as singletons. Sequencing used gamma-delta T cells from blood. These receptors all come from a pool of human donors (malaria-infected and uninfected, not separated). The CDR3 runs from the conserved cysteine through the conserved F or W. A D gene is named only where the DNA matches it firmly. Size values are once, few and many counts, or a class for expanded clones, and some rows have none.

>TRDV1|TRDJ1|TRDD3|medium-sized
TGTGCTCTTGGATCCCTCCTACGGGTACTGGGGGTCCCTGAGGCCGATAAACTCATCTTT
CALGSLLRVLGVPEADKLIF
>TRDV1|TRDJ1|TRDD3|many
TGTGCTCTTGGGGAACTAGGAGGGATACGCATTAAACTCATCTTT
CALGELGGIRIKLIF
>TRDV1|TRDJ1|TRDD3|many
TGTGCTCTTGGGGACCGCCCGTCGGGATGGAGGGGGATACCATCTATTGTTAAACTCATCTTT
CALGDRPSGWRGIPSIVKLIF
>TRDV1|TRDJ1|TRDD3|many
TGTGCTCTTGGGGAACCCCACTTTAGGCACTGGGGGATTTCGGCGACCGATAAACTCATCTTT
CALGEPHFRHWGISATDKLIF
>TRDV3|TRDJ1|TRDD2|few
TGTTCCTTTTCCTTCCTAACCCTGGGGTCCCCGGATGTGGAACCCGATAAACTCATCTTT
CSFSFLTLGSPDVEPDKLIF
>TRDV1|TRDJ1|NA|medium-sized
TGTGCTCTTGGGGAAGGTTTCCTCCAGACCTACACCGATAAACTCATCTTT
CALGEGFLQTYTDKLIF
>TRDV1|TRDJ1|TRDD3|medium-sized
TGTGCTCTTGGGGAACTCTCGTCATTCTGGGGGATACGACGCCTCATCTTT
CALGELSSFWGIRRLIF
>TRDV1|TRDJ1|TRDD3|many
TGTGCTCTTGGGGAGAATTCCTACCTTGGTCTGGGGGATACGCGTATGATTTGGTACACCGATAAACTCATCTTT
CALGENSYLGLGDTRMIWYTDKLIF
>TRDV2|TRDJ1|TRDD3|many
TGTGCCTGTGATCTCTTTACTGGGGGATACACCGATAAACTCATCTTT
CACDLFTGGYTDKLIF
>TRDV2|TRDJ3|NA|many
TGTGCCTGTGACACCGTACTGGGAACATGGGACACCCGACAGATGTTTTTC
CACDTVLGTWDTRQMFF
>TRDV1|TRDJ1|NA|many
TGTGCTCTTGGGGAAGGGAGCCTACCTGGGATTTCCGATAAACTCATCTTT
CALGEGSLPGISDKLIF
>TRDV1|TRDJ1|TRDD3|many
TGTGCTCTTGGGGAACTTCCAACGGGGGATGGATCCGATAAACTCATCTTT
CALGELPTGDGSDKLIF
>TRDV2|TRDJ1|TRDD3|medium-sized
TGTGCCTGTGACACCTTAGTACTGGGGGATACGGGACACACCGATAAACTCATCTTT
CACDTLVLGDTGHTDKLIF
>TRDV2|TRDJ1|TRDD3|many
TGTGCCTGTGACATCTCTGGGGGAGCTTACACCGATAAACTCATCTTT
CACDISGGAYTDKLIF
>TRDV1|TRDJ1|NA|few
TGTGCTCTTGGGGAAAGTTCCACCGCCGATAAACTCATCTTT
CALGESSTADKLIF
>TRDV2|TRDJ1|NA|many
TGTGCCTGTGACACCGGCCTGTACACCGATAAACTCATCTTT
CACDTGLYTDKLIF
>TRDV2|TRDJ1|TRDD3|many
TGTGCCTGTTCCTCCTCCGGCTGGGGGACCCTCGATAAACTCATCTTT
CACSSSGWGTLDKLIF
>TRDV2|TRDJ1|TRDD3|many
TGTGCCTGTGACAGTCGAATGGGGATACACCTGGCGGCCGATAAACTCATCTTT
CACDSRMGIHLAADKLIF
>TRDV2|TRDJ2|TRDD3|many
TGTGCCTGTGACAAACTGGGGGATACAGCACAACTCTTCTTT
CACDKLGDTAQLFF
>TRDV1|TRDJ2|TRDD3|many
TGTGCTCTTGGGGAACTACCCGGGCTGGGGGATACGCGCGGGGCAGCACAACTCTTCTTT
CALGELPGLGDTRGAAQLFF
>TRDV2|TRDJ3|TRDD3|many
TGTGCCTGTGACCCGCCTACTGGGGGATCAAGCTCCTGGGACACCCGACAGATGTTTTTC
CACDPPTGGSSSWDTRQMFF
>TRDV2|TRDJ1|TRDD3|NA
TGTGCATGTGACACTAAGGCCTGGGGGGGGCCCACAACAGATAAAATAATATTT
CACDTKAWGGPTTDKIIF
>TRDV2|TRDJ3|TRDD3|many
TGTGCCTGTGACTCCGTTACCCAACCGGGGGATACGACTACCCGGGACACCCGACAGATGTTTTTC
CACDSVTQPGDTTTRDTRQMFF
>TRDV2|TRDJ1|NA|medium-sized
TGTGCCTGTGACCCCATTTTGGCTGGGGACCCTAGTAGGGTCTTCGACACCGATAAACTCATCTTT
CACDPILAGDPSRVFDTDKLIF
>TRDV1|TRDJ1|TRDD3|many
TGTGCTCTTGACCCAAGGGGGCGGGGGGATACGGCCGATAAACTCATCTTT
CALDPRGRGDTADKLIF
>TRDV1|TRDJ1|TRDD3|many
TGTGCTCTTGGGGACTACACGGGCTTCCTCGCCCTGGGGGACTACACCGATAAACTCATCTTT
CALGDYTGFLALGDYTDKLIF
>TRDV2|TRDJ1|TRDD3|medium-sized
TGTGCCTGTGACACTCTACTGGGGGAGCACACCGATAAACTCATCTTT
CACDTLLGEHTDKLIF
>TRDV2|TRDJ3|TRDD3|many
TGTGCCTGTGACATTATAAATGGGGGATACTTATCCTGGGACACCCGACAGATGTTTTTC
CACDIINGGYLSWDTRQMFF
>TRDV2|TRDJ1|TRDD3|many
TGTGCCTGTGACGCTTTACTGGGGGACCAAAATAAACTCATCTTT
CACDALLGDQNKLIF
>TRDV1|TRDJ1|TRDD3|medium-sized
TGTGCTCTTGGGGAATGGAACTGGGGGATACGTCGGCCACCGTACACCGATAAACTCATCTTT
CALGEWNWGIRRPPYTDKLIF
>TRDV1|TRDJ1|TRDD3|many
TGTGCTCTTGGGGCCCCCGAGGGATACCTAGTTCAGGTTAAACTCATCTTT
CALGAPEGYLVQVKLIF
>TRAV36/DV7|TRDJ1|TRDD3|few
TGTGCTATATCCAATACTGGGGGATATTACGCCGATAAACTCATCTTT
CAISNTGGYYADKLIF
>TRDV1|TRDJ1|TRDD3|medium-sized
TGTGCTCTTGGGGACCCTCACCCCTTCCGCCAACTGGGGGATAGGGAGAAAACCGATAAACTCATCTTT
CALGDPHPFRQLGDREKTDKLIF
>TRDV2|TRDJ1|NA|many
TGTGCCTGTGACACCGTGGCTGGGGACCCAAAACTCATCTTT
CACDTVAGDPKLIF
>TRDV2|TRDJ3|NA|medium-sized
TGTGCCTGTGACACTCTCGGGGACACCCGACAGATGTTTTTC
CACDTLGDTRQMFF
>TRDV2|TRDJ1|TRDD3|many
TGTGCCTGTGACGGACTGGGGGATACGTCCGGCGATAAACTCATCTTT
CACDGLGDTSGDKLIF
>TRDV2|TRDJ1|TRDD3|many
TGTGCCTGTGACCCAGTACTGGGGGATACAAACACCGATAAACTCATCTTT
CACDPVLGDTNTDKLIF
>TRDV1|TRDJ1|TRDD3|many
TGTGCTCTTGGGGAACTAAACGTCTGGGGGTTCTACGATAAACTCATCTTT
CALGELNVWGFYDKLIF
>TRDV1|TRDJ1|TRDD2|many
TGTGCTCTTGGGGAACCGACGGGGGTCCCTTCCTTTAACTTTCGTCGGGGGCCAAGGGCCGATAAACTCATCTTT
CALGEPTGVPSFNFRRGPRADKLIF
>TRDV1|TRDJ1|NA|many
TGTGCTCTTGGGGGCCACTCGTTCTGGTTCACCGATAAACTCATCTTT
CALGGHSFWFTDKLIF
>TRDV2|TRDJ1|NA|many
TGTGCCTGTGACACTGTCCTTGGGGCCACCGATAAACTCATCTTT
CACDTVLGATDKLIF
>TRDV1|TRDJ1|TRDD2|many
TGTGCTCTTGGGGCGTCCACCTTCCTACTCCTTTTTACTGCTAGAGGTGAGAAGTCCGATAAACTCATCTTT
CALGASTFLLLFTARGEKSDKLIF
>TRDV2|TRDJ1|TRDD3|medium-sized
TGTGCCTGTGACACCCATGTGGTGGGGGATCCCCCGTACACCGATAAACTCATCTTT
CACDTHVVGDPPYTDKLIF
>TRDV2|TRDJ2|TRDD3|medium-sized
TGTGCCTGTGACAGTGTACTGGGGGGCCTAAATTTGACAGCACAACTCTTCTTT
CACDSVLGGLNLTAQLFF
>TRDV1|TRDJ1|NA|medium-sized
TGTGCTCTTGGGGAACTAAGTACTTTGACAGTACTCCATGCGCCAATTTACACCGATAAACTCATCTTT
CALGELSTLTVLHAPIYTDKLIF